Below are 16 T cell receptor beta chains sequenced from a single sample in a study of T-cell memory formation after mild COVID-19. TCRdb analysed the 5' RACE reads with MiXCR anew, one entry per CDR3 protein. The sample yields hundreds of thousands of distinct CDR3 sequences, 20% seen once. Sequencing input: PBMCs or a T cell subset sorted from them (not recorded which). The receptors come from an adult woman who had mild COVID-19 (a few samples of this study predate the infection). Cell type and time point are not known.

The J gene is TRBJ2-2, the V gene TRBV7-2; D is perhaps TRBD1 (6 bases). Per the germline V gene, CDR1 is SGHTA and CDR2 is FQGNSA. CDR3 length: 17 amino acids. V gave up 1 base and J gave up 5 bases, with 17 bases separating them. CDR3 in amino acids: CASSLGSGTTRTGELFF. CDR3 DNA sequence: TGTGCCAGCAGCTTAGGTTCCGGGACAACGCGGACCGGGGAGCTGTTTTTT.

The chain recombines TRBV14 with TRBJ2-7; no definite D call. Trimming removed 1 base from V and 3 bases from J, with 7 bases in between. CDR1 SGHDN and CDR2 FVKESK come from the germline V gene. This CDR3 is built from 13 residues. The DNA for the CDR3 is TGTGCCAGCAGCCAAGTCCCCTTCTACGAGCAGTACTTC. It specifies CASSQVPFYEQYF.

This clonotype turned up a few times. The V gene is TRBV7-9, the J gene TRBJ1-1; tentative D call: TRBD1 (5 bases). This CDR3 region has 16 residues. From germline, CDR1 is SEHNR and CDR2 FQNEAQ (reference sequence). V was trimmed by 5 bases and J by 3 bases, leaving 19 bases between them. The DNA for the CDR3 is TGTGCCAGCAGCCCTCACGCGGGGGTGGCAGACACTGAAGCTTTCTTT. This encodes CASSPHAGVADTEAFF.

The CDR3 DNA is TGCAGTGCTAGACCCAAATGGGAACAGGGCACTGAAGCTTTCTTT. Its translation is CSARPKWEQGTEAFF. J is TRBJ1-1 and V is TRBV20-1, with a possible D match to TRBD1 (6 bases). Germline assignment: CDR1 DFQATT and CDR2 SNEGSKA (reference sequence). The ends were cut back, 2 bases at V and 4 bases at J, with 17 bases in the middle. The CDR3 sequence is 15 residues long.

The chain recombines TRBV6-5 with TRBJ2-5, with TRBD2 identical over 11 bases. In germline, CDR1 is MNHEY, CDR2 SVGAGI. The V segment lost 6 bases and the J segment 0 bases; nucleotides outside the gene matches: 6. This CDR3 has 16 amino acids. As DNA, the CDR3 is TGTGCCAGCAGCCCAGAGACTAGCGGGAACCAAGAGACCCAGTACTTC. The encoded protein is CASSPETSGNQETQYF.

The V call is TRBV5-1, the J call TRBJ2-7; 15 positions match TRBD2. Trimming removed 4 bases from V and 6 bases from J; junction bases left unmatched: 17. The germline CDR1 and CDR2 sequences are SGHRS and YFSETQ. The CDR3 contains 19 residues. The CDR3 DNA follows: TGCGCCAGCAGCGGCATCCCCACTTTGGGACTAGCGGGGGGCACCGAGCAGTACTTC. Its protein product is CASSGIPTLGLAGGTEQYF. Together with reference TRBV5-1 and TRBJ2-7, the CDR3 gives the full variable domain: KAGVTQTPRYLIKTRGQQVTLSCSPISGHRSVSWYQQTPGQGLQFLFEYFSETQRNKGNFPGRFSGRQFSNSRSEMNVSTLELGDSALYLCASSGIPTLGLAGGTEQYFGPGTRLTVT.

This clonotype was recorded a few times. The rearrangement uses TRBV20-1 and TRBJ1-6; no clear D gene. Germline V CDR1 and CDR2: DFQATT, SNEGSKA (reference sequence). The CDR3 loop spans 16 amino acids. The ends were cut back, 0 bases at V and 0 bases at J, with 9 bases in the middle. In DNA form, the CDR3 reads TGCAGTGCTAGAGATCGGGTGTCCTCCTATAATTCACCCCTCCACTTT. As protein: CSARDRVSSYNSPLHF.

J is TRBJ2-6 and V is TRBV3-1; no definite D call. Per the germline V gene, CDR1 is LGHDT and CDR2 is YNNKEL (reference sequence). The CDR3 spans 16 residues. Trimming took 1 base from V and 0 from J, leaving 7 bases between them. CDR3 coding DNA: TGTGCCAGCAGCCAAGGGGCGTCCTCTGGGGCCAACGTCCTGACTTTC. This gives the protein CASSQGASSGANVLTF.

The chain has TRBV5-1 and TRBJ2-1; D is undetermined. The CDR3 covers 17 residues. The V end was cut by 0 bases, the J end by 6 bases, with 19 bases between. Germline V CDR1 and CDR2: SGHRS, YFSETQ. CDR3 in DNA: TGCGCCAGCAGCTTGGTCTCAGGTCCAATCCTGGGCAATGAGCAGTTCTTC. This encodes CASSLVSGPILGNEQFF. Using reference TRBV5-1 and TRBJ2-1 for the parts outside the CDR3, the full variable domain is KAGVTQTPRYLIKTRGQQVTLSCSPISGHRSVSWYQQTPGQGLQFLFEYFSETQRNKGNFPGRFSGRQFSNSRSEMNVSTLELGDSALYLCASSLVSGPILGNEQFFGPGTRLTVL.

V is TRBV5-8 and J is TRBJ2-1; 8 positions agree with TRBD2. Trimming took 5 bases from V and 3 from J; bases not matched to a gene: 13. CDR1 SGHTS and CDR2 YDEGEE come from the germline V gene. CDR3 length: 17 amino acids. The CDR3: CASSFASGTSRYNEQFF. CDR3 nucleotide sequence: TGTGCCAGCAGTTTCGCATCCGGGACTAGTCGCTACAATGAGCAGTTCTTC.

This clonotype was counted ten times or more. CDR3 sequence (DNA): TGTGCCAGCAGCCCCGGACTGGTCTACGAGCAGTACTTC. This codes for CASSPGLVYEQYF. The chain recombines TRBV7-9 with TRBJ2-7; possibly TRBD2 for D (5 bases). Germline lookup yields CDR1 SEHNR and CDR2 FQNEAQ (reference sequence). This CDR3 region has 13 residues. Trimming cost V 5 bases and J 3 bases, with 11 bases left between them.

This clonotype was detected many times. This chain uses TRBV29-1 with TRBJ2-3; 9 bases match TRBD1. V lost 3 bases to trimming and J lost 3 bases; unmatched junction nucleotides: 1. Per germline, CDR1 SQVTM and CDR2 ANQGSEA. This CDR3 spans 13 amino acids. The CDR3 nucleotides are TGCAGCGTTGACGGGACAGGGACAGATACGCAGTATTTT. This sequence encodes CSVDGTGTDTQYF.

This clonotype has more than one count but fewer than ten. The rearrangement joins TRBV6-2 or TRBV6-3 to TRBJ2-1; 7 bases agree with TRBD1. The junction had 10 bases not matched to a gene; V was cut back by 7 bases and J by 4 bases. This CDR3 has 15 amino acids. The germline V gene has CDR1 MNHEY and CDR2 SVGEGT. The CDR3 spells CASITRGRGYNEQFF. The CDR3, as DNA: TGTGCCAGCATTACCAGGGGCAGGGGGTACAATGAGCAGTTCTTC.

This clonotype was seen only a few times. The chain employs TRBV7-9 and TRBJ2-2, with 7 bases aligning to TRBD1. The V and J ends lost 0 bases and 3 bases, in that order; junction bases with no gene match: 4. Per the germline V gene, CDR1 is SEHNR and CDR2 is FQNEAQ (reference sequence). The CDR3 has 16 amino acids. CDR3 bases: TGTGCCAGCAGCTTAGCAGGGACAGTTGACACCGGGGAGCTGTTTTTT. As protein: CASSLAGTVDTGELFF.

This sequence joins TRBV3-1 and TRBJ1-2; 7 bases agree with TRBD1. With V trimmed by 5 bases and J by 6 bases, 6 bases remained unmatched. The CDR3 loop spans 13 amino acids. CDR1 and CDR2 from the germline V gene are LGHDT and YNNKEL (reference sequence). DNA for the CDR3: TGTGCCAGCAGCAAGACAGGGAACGATGGCTACACCTTC. Amino acid sequence: CASSKTGNDGYTF.

This clonotype was seen a handful of times. The rearrangement links TRBV4-3 to TRBJ2-7; D is ambiguous. Trimming pared 3 bases from V and 0 bases from J, leaving 9 bases between. The CDR3 length is 14 residues. From germline, CDR1 is LGHNA and CDR2 YSLEER. As DNA, the CDR3 is TGCGCCAGCAGCCAGCAACTGGCCTCCTACGAGCAGTACTTC. Translation gives CASSQQLASYEQYF.